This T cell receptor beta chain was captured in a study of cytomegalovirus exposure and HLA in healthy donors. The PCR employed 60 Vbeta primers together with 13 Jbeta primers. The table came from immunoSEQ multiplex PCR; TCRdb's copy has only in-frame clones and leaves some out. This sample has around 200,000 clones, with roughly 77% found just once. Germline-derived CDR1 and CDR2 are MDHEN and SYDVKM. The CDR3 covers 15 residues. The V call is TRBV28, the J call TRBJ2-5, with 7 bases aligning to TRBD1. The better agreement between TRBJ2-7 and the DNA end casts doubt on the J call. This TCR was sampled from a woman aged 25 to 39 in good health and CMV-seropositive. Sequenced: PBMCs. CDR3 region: CASSIVRDSPYEQYF. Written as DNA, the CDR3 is TGTGCCAGCAGTATCGTCCGGGACAGTCCCTACGAGCAGTACTTC.